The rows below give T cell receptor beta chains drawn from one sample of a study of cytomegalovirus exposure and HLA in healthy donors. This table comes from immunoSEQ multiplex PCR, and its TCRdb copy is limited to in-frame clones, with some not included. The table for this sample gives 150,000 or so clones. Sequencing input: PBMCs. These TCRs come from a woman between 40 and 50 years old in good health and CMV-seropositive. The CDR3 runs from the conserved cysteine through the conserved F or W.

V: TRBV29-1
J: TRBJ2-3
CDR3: CSVETGSKDTQYF

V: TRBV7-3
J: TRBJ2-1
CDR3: CASSSQTSGRPPYNEQFF

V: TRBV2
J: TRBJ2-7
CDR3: CATNRGQDEQYF

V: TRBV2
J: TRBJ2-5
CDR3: CASRRIGTGGHETQYF

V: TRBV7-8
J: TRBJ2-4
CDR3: CASSLGRPGNGAKNIQYF

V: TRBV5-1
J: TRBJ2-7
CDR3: CASTKAGSYEQYF

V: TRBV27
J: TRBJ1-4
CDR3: CASSLTVETNEKLFF

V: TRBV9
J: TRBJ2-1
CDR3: CASSVGTSGIYNEQFF

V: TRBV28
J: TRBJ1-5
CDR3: CASSFRDRVLGPQHF

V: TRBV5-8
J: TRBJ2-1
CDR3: CASSLGQGAIDEQFF

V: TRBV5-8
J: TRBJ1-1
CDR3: CASSALPGFTEAFF

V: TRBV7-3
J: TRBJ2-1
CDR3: CASSLTVGLADSSSYNEQFF

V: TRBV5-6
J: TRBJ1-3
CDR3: CASSVGPTVSGNTIYF

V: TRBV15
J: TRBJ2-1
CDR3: CATSRDLALDEQFF

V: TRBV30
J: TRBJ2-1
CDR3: CAWREIRTSGYNEQFF

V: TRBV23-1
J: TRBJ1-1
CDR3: CASSQSTLCTDNGAFF

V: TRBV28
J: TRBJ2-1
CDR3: CASSLFISYVNNEQFF

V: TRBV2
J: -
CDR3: CASSTTTGSGFEQYF

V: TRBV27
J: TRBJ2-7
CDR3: CASSSGRSSPTPYEQYF

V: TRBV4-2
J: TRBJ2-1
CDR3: CASSQEWAAEQFF

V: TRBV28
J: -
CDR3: CASSSPVPYEQYF

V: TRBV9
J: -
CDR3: CASSVSGQIYEQYF